One and the same sample provided the 31 T cell receptor beta chains below, sequenced in a study of CD8+CD57+ T cells in acquired aplastic anemia. Genomic DNA, the template, was used for profiling of the TCR beta VDJ and CDR3. One entry per CDR3 protein results from TCRdb running MiXCR on the reads. The sample comprises about 81,000 distinct CDR3 sequences, about half of which are singletons, and around 63% rests with the top ten. Sequencing used sorted CD4+, CD8+, or CD8+CD57+ T cells (not recorded which) from PBMCs. The source is a human donor in good health, serving as a control.

CDR3 loop: CASRQGNTIYF. CDR3 bases: TGTGCCAGCAGACAGGGAAACACCATATATTTT. This chain joins TRBV9 and TRBJ1-3, with unresolved D. The germline CDR1 and CDR2 sequences are SGDLS and YYNGEE. The V end lost 5 bases, the J end lost 4 bases, and 4 bases lay between the germline ends. The CDR3 is 11 amino acids.

The rearrangement links TRBV24-1 to TRBJ2-3; no definite D call. The CDR3 sequence is 13 residues long. Germline values: CDR1 KGHDR, CDR2 SFDVKD. Deletions cut 5 bases from V and 2 bases from J, with 7 bases between. This CDR3 is CATSGTVTDTQYF. DNA for the CDR3: TGTGCCACCAGTGGAACTGTCACAGATACGCAGTATTTT.

In this sample, this clonotype turned up many times. The V call is TRBV5-5, the J call TRBJ2-7; 8 nucleotides line up with TRBD2. The CDR3 contains 15 residues. Germline V gene sequence: CDR1 SGHKS, CDR2 YYEKEE (reference sequence). Trimming removed 6 bases from V and 2 bases from J; junction bases left unmatched: 10. DNA of the CDR3: TGTGCCAGCAAGATAGGTAGCGGGGCAACCTACGAGCAGTACTTC. Its translation: CASKIGSGATYEQYF.

This clonotype was seen many times. CDR3 in amino acids: CASSDGQGMGETQYF. Written as DNA, the CDR3 is TGTGCCAGCAGTGACGGACAGGGAATGGGTGAGACCCAGTACTTC. This chain joins TRBV6-1 and TRBJ2-5; TRBD1 agrees at 8 bases. V lost 3 bases to trimming and J lost 5 bases; unmatched junction nucleotides: 8. The germline V gene has CDR1 MNHNS and CDR2 SASEGT. The CDR3 covers 15 residues.

This rearrangement joins TRBV15 to TRBJ1-1; D is unresolved. Germline V gene sequence: CDR1 LNHNV, CDR2 YYDKDF (reference sequence). Trimming left V 3 bases short and J 0 bases short, with 17 bases between. The CDR3 covers 17 residues. Here the CDR3 DNA reads TGTGCCACCAGCAGTGTACGGGGTCAGTACATGAACACTGAAGCTTTCTTT. It codes for CATSSVRGQYMNTEAFF.

This clonotype was recorded a few times. The rearrangement joins TRBV4-1 to TRBJ2-1; 8 bases line up with TRBD2. This CDR3 spans 13 amino acids. Germline lookup yields CDR1 MGHRA and CDR2 YSYEKL. The junction had 8 bases not matched to a gene; V was cut back by 8 bases and J by 8 bases. CDR3: CASSGLVYHEQFF. For the CDR3, the DNA is TGCGCCAGCTCGGGACTAGTTTACCATGAGCAGTTCTTC.

V usage is TRBV2 and J usage is TRBJ1-5; 7 nucleotides agree with TRBD1. Trimming removed 6 bases from V and 4 bases from J; junction bases left unmatched: 6. The CDR3 consists of 14 residues. Germline loops: CDR1 SNHLY, CDR2 FYNNEI. The CDR3 DNA follows: TGTGCCAGCAGAATCGGACAGGATAATCAGCCCCAGCATTTT. Protein product: CASRIGQDNQPQHF.

The V call is TRBV2, the J call TRBJ2-3; 8 bases agree with TRBD1. The J segment lost 2 bases and the V segment lost 4 bases, leaving 2 bases of the junction unmatched. The CDR3 is made up of 14 amino acids. Germline CDR1 and CDR2: SNHLY and FYNNEI. CDR3 amino acids: CASSGQGFTDTQYF. Written as DNA, the CDR3 is TGTGCCAGCAGTGGACAGGGGTTCACAGATACGCAGTATTTT. The entire variable domain, with the rest obtained from reference TRBV2 and TRBJ2-3, is as follows: EPEVTQTPSHQVTQMGQEVILRCVPISNHLYFYWYRQILGQKVEFLVSFYNNEISEKSEIFDDQFSVERPDGSNFTLKIRSTKLEDSAMYFCASSGQGFTDTQYFGPGTRLTVL.

The chain links TRBV12-3 or TRBV12-4 to TRBJ2-7; TRBD1 aligns across 11 bases. V was pared by 8 bases and J by 5 bases, with 5 bases of the junction left unmatched. This CDR3 is 13 amino acids long. The CDR3 DNA sequence: TGTGCCAGCGCCAGGGACAGGGGGAACGAGCAGTACTTC. Its protein product is CASARDRGNEQYF.

The chain couples TRBV7-6 to TRBJ1-2, with D tentatively TRBD1 (6 bases). From germline, CDR1 is SGHVS and CDR2 FNYEAQ. The V end was cut by 5 bases, the J end by 8 bases, with 12 bases between. There are 12 residues in the CDR3. DNA for the CDR3: TGTGCCAGCAGCCCCTGGCAGGGGGGCTACACCTTC. It encodes CASSPWQGGYTF.

The chain combines TRBV20-1 with TRBJ1-2; D is perhaps TRBD1 (5 bases). V dropped 3 bases and J dropped 4 bases, with 18 bases sitting between them. CDR1 and CDR2 (germline): DFQATT, SNEGSKA (reference sequence). The CDR3 has 15 residues. For the CDR3, the DNA is TGCAGTGCTAGGCCCCAAGACAGTGACCTCTATGGCTACACCTTC. Residues: CSARPQDSDLYGYTF.

The chain is built from TRBV19 and TRBJ1-4, with a possible D match to TRBD1 (5 bases). Trimming pared 7 bases from V and 4 bases from J, leaving 10 bases between. Germline CDR1 reads LNHDA; CDR2 reads SQIVND (reference sequence). The CDR3 loop spans 13 amino acids. CDR3: CASKGGDNEKLFF. Written as DNA, the CDR3 is TGTGCCAGTAAAGGAGGGGATAATGAAAAACTGTTTTTT.

In its sample, this clonotype was seen a few times. The rearrangement joins TRBV9 to TRBJ1-1, with TRBD1 matching 7 bases. J was trimmed by 1 base and V by 0 bases; bases with no gene match: 6. This CDR3 is 16 amino acids long. Germline values: CDR1 SGDLS, CDR2 YYNGEE. The DNA of the CDR3 is TGTGCCAGCAGCGTAGAGTCAGGGGGGGGGAACACTGAAGCTTTCTTT. Amino acid sequence: CASSVESGGGNTEAFF. The variable domain in full, completed from reference TRBV9 and TRBJ1-1, reads DSGVTQTPKHLITATGQRVTLRCSPRSGDLSVYWYQQSLDQGLQFLIQYYNGEERAKGNILERFSAQQFPDLHSELNLSSLELGDSALYFCASSVESGGGNTEAFFGQGTRLTVV.

This clonotype was recorded a few times. The chain couples TRBV4-2 to TRBJ2-5; 8 bases line up with TRBD1. The trim removed 4 bases at V and 1 base at J, leaving 14 bases unmatched. Germline V CDR1 and CDR2: LGHNA, YNFKEQ. The CDR3 runs 18 residues. CDR3 coding DNA: TGTGCCAGCAGCCCGGGGGAGACAGGGGAAATGAGCCAAGAGACCCAGTACTTC. It yields the protein CASSPGETGEMSQETQYF.

This clonotype was seen repeatedly, ten times or more. This chain joins TRBV20-1 and TRBJ1-2; no reliable D call. Trimming took off 6 bases at V and 8 bases at J, with 13 bases between the two ends. Germline V gene lookup returns CDR1 DFQATT and CDR2 SNEGSKA (reference sequence). The CDR3 consists of 11 residues. CDR3 in DNA: TGCAGTGCCCTCGAGAGATCGGGCTACACCTTC. Residues: CSALERSGYTF.

This clonotype was seen ten or more times. The chain couples TRBV20-1 to TRBJ1-2; D is possibly TRBD1 (6 bases). Germline V gives CDR1 DFQATT, CDR2 SNEGSKA (reference sequence). V lost 7 bases and J 7 bases, leaving 25 bases between the germline ends. This CDR3 is built from 15 residues. CDR3 sequence reads: CSGHSGQTPAAGYTF. As DNA, the CDR3 is TGCAGTGGACACAGTGGACAGACCCCTGCCGCTGGCTACACCTTC.

In this sample, this clonotype turned up many times. The chain uses TRBV12-3 or TRBV12-4 and TRBJ1-2; D is ambiguous. Deletions cut 6 bases from V and 4 bases from J, with 12 bases between. The CDR3 is 13 amino acids. This CDR3 reads CASSPDMSYGYTF. Here the CDR3 DNA reads TGTGCCAGCAGCCCAGACATGAGCTATGGCTACACCTTC.

A remark on this clonotype: Mismatch with germline at one junction end may stem from a read error. The chain recombines TRBV20-1 with TRBJ1-6; TRBD1 matches 8 bases. Germline loops: CDR1 DFQATT, CDR2 SNEGSKA (reference sequence). There are 15 residues in the CDR3. In DNA form, the CDR3 reads TGCAGTGCAAGAGGGACAGGAAGAACTAATTCACCCCTCCACTTT. Translated: CSARGTGRTNSPLHF.

This rearrangement joins TRBV10-2 to TRBJ2-7; D perhaps matches TRBD2 (7 bases). Trimming took off 2 bases at V and 4 bases at J, with 15 bases between the two ends. The CDR3 is 15 residues long. Germline CDR1 WSHSY, CDR2 SAAADI. The CDR3 loop is CASSEGGGAEYEQYF. CDR3 coding DNA: TGCGCCAGCAGTGAGGGGGGGGGCGCCGAGTACGAGCAGTACTTC.

The sample holds many counts of this clonotype. This chain joins TRBV25-1 and TRBJ1-2; tentatively, D is TRBD1 (6 bases). Per germline, CDR1 MGHDK and CDR2 SYGVNS. The CDR3 spans 12 residues. With 3 bases removed from V and 8 bases from J, the gap between germline ends came to 10 bases. CDR3: CASSEAGVGYTF. The CDR3 nucleotides read TGTGCCAGCAGTGAGGCAGGGGTCGGCTACACCTTC.

The V gene is TRBV28, the J gene TRBJ1-1; the D is unclear. The CDR3 runs to 13 residues. CDR1 and CDR2 from the germline V gene are MDHEN and SYDVKM. V lost 6 bases and J 4 bases, leaving 12 bases between the germline ends. The CDR3 loop reads CASRPPTGTEAFF. For the CDR3, the DNA is TGTGCCAGCAGGCCCCCAACGGGCACTGAAGCTTTCTTT.

Of note for this clonotype: Germline is not matched at one junction end, which may reflect a read error. V usage is TRBV6-1 and J usage is TRBJ1-1, with D unclear. Germline assignment: CDR1 MNHNS and CDR2 SASEGT. The CDR3 has 15 amino acids. CDR3 nucleotides: TGTGCCTGCAGCCTTGGGCCCTCGATGAACACTGAAGCTTTCTTT. It is translated as CACSLGPSMNTEAFF.

The chain couples TRBV12-3 or TRBV12-4 to TRBJ1-1; D not resolved. V lost 6 bases and J lost 4, with 9 bases in between. The CDR3 covers 12 residues. CDR3 sequence: CASRIGGTEAFF. The CDR3, as DNA: TGTGCCAGCAGGATAGGTGGCACTGAAGCTTTCTTT.

This clonotype appeared a few times. The junction and the germline gene differ at one end; a read error may be behind it. J is TRBJ2-5 and V is TRBV12-3 or TRBV12-4; D is undetermined. The CDR3 runs 13 residues. The CDR3 DNA reads as TGTGCCAGCAGTCACGGACGGACGGAGACCCGGTACTTC. It is translated as CASSHGRTETRYF.

In this sample, this clonotype turned up many times. CDR3 sequence (DNA): TGTGCCAGCAGTCTGGGACAGCAAGAGACCCAGTACTTC. This encodes CASSLGQQETQYF. The chain recombines TRBV12-3 or TRBV12-4 with TRBJ2-5; 7 bases match TRBD1. Germline trimming cut 5 bases from V and 2 bases from J; bases unmatched to any gene: 2. This CDR3 contains 13 residues.

The CDR3 loop reads CSVSTGINSYEQYF. Here the CDR3 DNA reads TGCAGCGTTTCGACAGGGATTAATTCGTACGAGCAGTACTTC. The chain joins TRBV29-1 to TRBJ2-7; 7 bases match TRBD1. Germline trimming cut 5 bases from V and 4 bases from J; bases unmatched to any gene: 11. The CDR3 totals 14 residues. Germline CDR1 reads SQVTM; CDR2 reads ANQGSEA.

This chain links TRBV7-2 with TRBJ2-7; 10 bases are a match to TRBD2. CDR1 is SGHTA and CDR2 is FQGNSA in the germline V gene. The CDR3 runs 14 residues. V lost 3 bases, J lost 3 bases, and 2 bases stayed unmatched. The DNA of the CDR3 is TGTGCCAGCAGCTTCACTAGCGGGGACTACGAGCAGTACTTC. This encodes CASSFTSGDYEQYF.

This clonotype was detected ten times or more. V usage is TRBV6-4 and J usage is TRBJ2-1, with TRBD1 matching 7 bases. This CDR3 has 15 residues. Germline values: CDR1 MRHNA, CDR2 SNTAGT. J gave up 3 bases and V 4 bases, and 6 bases lay outside the gene matches. The CDR3 sequence is CASSARQGDYNEQFF. In nucleotides, the CDR3 is TGTGCCAGCAGTGCTCGACAGGGTGACTACAATGAGCAGTTCTTC.

This clonotype was observed many times. The chain links TRBV13 to TRBJ2-5; D may be TRBD1 (6 bases). The V gene's germline CDR1 is PRHDT and CDR2 FYEKMQ (reference sequence). The CDR3 extends over 15 amino acids. V lost 2 bases, J lost 2 bases, and 12 bases lay in between. CDR3 loop: CASSLQSTGQETQYF. The CDR3 DNA sequence: TGTGCCAGCAGCTTACAGAGTACAGGGCAAGAGACCCAGTACTTC.

This clonotype has only a few counts. This chain links TRBV27 with TRBJ2-6, with D maybe TRBD1 (6 bases). The ends were cut back, 0 bases at V and 0 bases at J, with 12 bases in the middle. Germline assignment: CDR1 MNHEY and CDR2 SMNVEV (reference sequence). This CDR3 region has 18 residues. The CDR3 DNA reads as TGTGCCAGCAGTTTATCGGGGGCAGGAAACTCTGGGGCCAACGTCCTGACTTTC. This encodes CASSLSGAGNSGANVLTF.

The chain uses TRBV5-4 and TRBJ2-7; D possibly uses TRBD1 or TRBD2 (6 bases each). V lost 6 bases and J lost 2, with 21 bases in between. The CDR3 covers 16 residues. Per the germline V gene, CDR1 is SGHNT and CDR2 is YYREEE (reference sequence). This CDR3 is CASNLGGGVGAYEQYF. For the CDR3, the DNA is TGTGCCAGCAACCTTGGGGGCGGGGTAGGGGCCTACGAGCAGTACTTC.